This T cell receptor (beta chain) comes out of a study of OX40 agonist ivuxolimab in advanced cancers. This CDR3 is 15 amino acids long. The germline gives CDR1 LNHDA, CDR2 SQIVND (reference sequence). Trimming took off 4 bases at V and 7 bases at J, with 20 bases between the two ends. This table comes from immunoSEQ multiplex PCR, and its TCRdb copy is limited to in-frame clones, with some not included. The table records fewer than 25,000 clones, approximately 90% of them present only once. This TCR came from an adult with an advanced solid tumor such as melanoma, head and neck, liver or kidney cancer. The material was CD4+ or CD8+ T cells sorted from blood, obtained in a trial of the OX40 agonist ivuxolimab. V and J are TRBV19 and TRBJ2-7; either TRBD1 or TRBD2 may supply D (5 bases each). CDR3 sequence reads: CASSTSTGVRGEQYF. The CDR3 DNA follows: TGTGCCAGTAGTACATCGACTGGGGTGAGGGGTGAGCAGTACTTC.